This TCR beta chain was identified during a study of breast tumors, draining lymph nodes, adjacent tissues. The study, taken as a whole, reports: Tumor repertoires ranked between lymph nodes and nontumor tissue in diversity, with V and J gene preferences.

TCRdb reprocessed the multiplex PCR reads with MiXCR, giving one entry per CDR3 protein. The sample carries more than 200,000 distinct CDR3 sequences, about 30% recorded once. Details on this clonotype: Its antigen is not identified.

Axillary draining lymph nodes of breast cancer patients supplied the node samples. Trimming removed 5 bases from V and 6 bases from J, with 8 bases in between. The CDR3 extends over 12 amino acids. The germline gives CDR1 KGHDR, CDR2 SFDVKD. Material for sequencing was axillary lymph node tissue. The clonotype was recovered from a female donor with breast cancer. Some clones in this sample may be carry-over from other donors' samples. The chain uses TRBV24-1 and TRBJ2-3; D gene ambiguous. CDR3 nucleotides: TGTGCCACCAGTGCAAAACAGGATACGCAGTATTTT. It encodes CATSAKQDTQYF.